This T cell receptor beta chain stems from a study of T cells after posttransplantation cyclophosphamide (dated by TCRdb to the mid-2010s). Context from the whole study: Using TRB sequencing, the study followed how the T cell repertoire rebuilt after myeloablative bone marrow transplantation with posttransplantation cyclophosphamide given as GVHD prophylaxis. Samples from 35 PTCy-treated patients and 16 related bone marrow donors of those patients were subjected to antigen receptor sequencing. TRB sequencing was performed on blood from all 34 PTCy patients with 1-year posttransplant specimens. In 3 patients, up to roughly 3 additional blood samples taken between 2 and 5.2 years after transplant also underwent TRB sequencing, as did pretransplant blood from a handful of patients. Because TRA and TRB clonality correlated tightly in several samples, later TCR analyses were limited to TRB. Public TRB sequences were checked against a database of over 3,500 sequences associated with responses to pathogens, tumor antigens, self-antigens and alloantigens. Summary of the overall study and its limitations: Across under 50 patients, recipient CMV seropositivity and CMV reactivation were highly associated with TRB clonality; PTCy diversity was similar to CNI/methotrexate controls. Donor-recipient similarity was low at 1-2 months but rose over the first year, and later blood repertoires were often dominated by donor CD8+ memory clones. The TRB repertoires of T cells infiltrating skin or the GI tract showed only limited overlap with the TRB repertoires found in blood.

The CDR3 starts with the cysteine, ends with the phenylalanine, and has 17 residues. The entry retains the CDR3 DNA only, 51 bases that are in frame from base 1. The germline V gene encodes CDR1 LGHNT and CDR2 FRNRAP. V drops 0 bases and J drops 4 bases, leaving 16 bases in between. The sample's treatment or condition label is to be understood as: high-dose cyclophosphamide on days +3 and +4 as single-agent GVHD prophylaxis. PTCy patients received busulfan and fludarabine conditioning, a related or unrelated marrow graft, and cyclophosphamide on days +3 and +4. PTCy-treated patients came from a prospective multi-institutional clinical trial. Peripheral blood and bone marrow mononuclear cells were isolated by Ficoll-Hypaque density centrifugation and cryopreserved. FACS on a FACSAria II was used to sort CD4+ and CD8+ T cells, including the naive and memory subsets. Genomic DNA was the input for TRB sequencing, which was run either with the immunoSEQ assay at survey resolution or with the hsTCRB kit. Per the original workflow: The immunoSEQ software handled the initial read processing, while the LymphoSeq R package was used for the repertoire analyses. Clonality was computed as 1 minus normalized Shannon entropy; Gini coefficient was also calculated for each TRB dataset. Phenotypes of unsorted samples were inferred by mapping TRB sequences from sorted subsets of the recipient or donor onto the same recipient's unsorted samples. The immuneACCESS repertoire file appears here via TCRdb, limited to in-frame rearrangements. These files lack a portion of the clones; in checked studies, under half of the deficit traces to unresolved V genes, and the cause of the others is not known. That table supplies the V and J calls and clone size; D and trimming were determined from the DNA. This sample holds tens of thousands of clones; roughly 73% were observed only once. Roughly 8.3% of the sample rests with the top ten.

This clone was recorded only once. Its antigen target is currently unknown. Base qualities are not provided; no much larger clone lies one nucleotide away. This sample comprised CD4+ T cells sorted from blood, obtained around 2,000 days after a stem cell transplant with posttransplant cyclophosphamide. This clonotype was sampled from a female patient in her 40s who received an allogeneic stem cell transplant from a related donor, was CMV-positive, and had no GVHD. After transplantation, some T cells may belong to the graft donor instead of the recipient. This chain is built from TRBV12-5 and TRBJ1-5; the D gene is unclear. The nucleotide sequence is TGTGCTAGTGGTTTGGTACAAAGTGCCCCCTGGAATCAGCCCCAGCATTTT. This encodes CASGLVQSAPWNQPQHF.